This TCR beta chain was captured by sequencing in a study of cytomegalovirus exposure and HLA in healthy donors. As for the study in general: Caucasian-associated ancestry cluster membership applied to around 76% of under 450 genotyped donors.

As for this clone: Its antigen is unidentified.

Overall study results and limits: Per a later analysis, 15,000 to 20,000 TCR beta sequences showed association with HLA alleles at 0.05 false discovery rate. In a later analysis, compared with equally common non-associated chains, HLA-associated beta chains were more expanded. Whilst most TCR sequences proved rare, a subset of public TCRs occurred across many donors.

Primers: 60 Vbeta forward and 13 Jbeta reverse. Assay: immunoSEQ multiplex PCR; the TCRdb copy retains only in-frame clones and omits some. The sample has over 200,000 clones, roughly 91% seen once. V gave up 0 bases and J gave up 9 bases, with 14 bases separating them. This CDR3 region has 13 residues. The germline V gene has CDR1 GTSNPN and CDR2 SVGIG (reference sequence). The receptor comes from a young woman in good health and CMV-seronegative. The V and J genes are TRBV30 and TRBJ1-1; the D is unclear. The sample taken for sequencing was PBMCs. DNA for the CDR3: TGTGCCTGGAGTGTATTATGGAGGAGGAAAGCTTTCTTT. Translation: CAWSVLWRRKAFF.